The 9 T cell receptor beta chains reported below all come from one sample, sequenced in a study of metastatic and nonmetastatic thyroid tumors. All patients were untreated before thyroid surgery. With MiXCR, TCRdb called clones anew from the PCR reads. The sample lists around 30,000 clones; less than 14% were seen once. The sequencing input was blood. Every receptor here comes from a female donor with papillary thyroid cancer or a benign thyroid nodule (not recorded which). Some clones in this sample may be carry-over from other donors' samples.

This clone was counted ten times or more. This chain uses TRBV6-1 with TRBJ2-7; either TRBD1 or TRBD2 may fit D (5 bases each). V was shortened by 5 bases and J by 4 bases, with 18 bases between the two germline ends. Germline loops: CDR1 MNHNS, CDR2 SASEGT. The CDR3 sequence is 15 residues long. The CDR3 coding sequence is TGTGCCAGCAGTCCCCGGGACGACGGTTCGTACGAGCAGTACTTC. Amino acids: CASSPRDDGSYEQYF.

This clone was counted ten times or more. V gene TRBV2 combines with J gene TRBJ1-5, with D perhaps TRBD1 (6 bases). The CDR3 is 14 residues long. Germline V gene lookup returns CDR1 SNHLY and CDR2 FYNNEI. With 3 bases removed from V and 4 bases from J, the gap between germline ends came to 10 bases. The CDR3 sequence: CASSDKGENQPQHF. The CDR3 DNA is TGTGCCAGCAGTGACAAGGGGGAAAATCAGCCCCAGCATTTT.

The rearrangement links TRBV6-1 to TRBJ2-6; the match to TRBD2 covers 8 bases. Germline V lookup: CDR1 MNHNS, CDR2 SASEGT. Trimming took 8 bases from V and 1 from J; bases not matched to a gene: 1. The CDR3 contains 14 residues. In nucleotides, the CDR3 is TGTGCCAGCCGGGGGGGGTCTGGGGCCAACGTCCTGACTTTC. The encoded protein is CASRGGSGANVLTF.

This clone occurred many times. This CDR3 is CASSLADSNTDTQYF. CDR3 nucleotide sequence: TGCGCCAGCAGCTTGGCCGATAGCAACACAGATACGCAGTATTTT. The chain is built from TRBV5-1 and TRBJ2-3, with unresolved D. CDR3 length: 15 residues. CDR1 is SGHRS, CDR2 YFSETQ, per germline. Trimming shortened V by 0 bases and J by 2 bases, and 10 bases separated the two germline ends.

This clone appeared many times. Just one base apart from a much larger clone, this may be a read error. V usage is TRBV27 and J usage is TRBJ2-7, with 16 bases fitting TRBD2. Germline V CDR1 and CDR2: MNHEY, SMNVEV (reference sequence). This CDR3 has 15 residues. CDR3 in DNA: TGTGCCAGCATTGGGACTAGCGGGAGGGCCAACGAGCAGCACTTC. As protein: CASIGTSGRANEQHF.

The chain has TRBV4-2 and TRBJ1-3; no clear D. V dropped 0 bases and J dropped 0 bases, with 6 bases sitting between them. Looked up from germline, CDR1 is LGHNA and CDR2 is YNFKEQ. The CDR3 totals 15 residues. CDR3 protein: CASSQEPNSGNTIYF. The CDR3 DNA follows: TGTGCCAGCAGCCAAGAACCCAACTCTGGAAACACCATATATTTT.

This clone was recorded at least ten times. J is TRBJ2-5 and V is TRBV7-6; 12 bases agree with TRBD2. Germline V gene lookup returns CDR1 SGHVS and CDR2 FNYEAQ. CDR3 length equals 17 residues. Trimming at V came to 0 bases and at J to 4 bases, leaving 6 bases not matched to a gene. The DNA of the CDR3 is TGTGCCAGCAGCTTAGCGGCTAGCGGGAGGGGGGGAGAGACCCAGTACTTC. This gives the protein CASSLAASGRGGETQYF. The complete variable domain, with remaining parts taken from reference TRBV7-6 and TRBJ2-5, reads GAGVSQSPRYKVTKRGQDVALRCDPISGHVSLYWYRQALGQGPEFLTYFNYEAQQDKSGLPNDRFSAERPEGSISTLTIQRTEQRDSAMYRCASSLAASGRGGETQYFGPGTRLLVL.

This clone occurred many times. This sequence joins TRBV7-3 and TRBJ2-1, with 7 bases fitting TRBD1. V shed 5 bases and J 7 bases; nucleotides not matched to a gene: 11. CDR1 is SGHTA, CDR2 FQGTGA, per germline. The CDR3 runs to 15 residues. This CDR3 reads CASSPTGTARNEQFF. CDR3 nucleotide sequence: TGTGCCAGCAGCCCTACCGGGACAGCGAGAAATGAGCAGTTCTTC.

The rearrangement joins TRBV30 to TRBJ2-3; D gene uncertain. The CDR3 consists of 14 residues. Germline V gives CDR1 GTSNPN, CDR2 SVGIG (reference sequence). V was clipped by 4 bases and J by 1 base, with 12 bases between them. The CDR3 protein is CAWTLKEGTDTQYF. The CDR3 nucleotides are TGTGCCTGGACCCTCAAAGAGGGCACAGATACGCAGTATTTT. Full variable domain (rest looked up from reference TRBV30 and TRBJ2-3): SQTIHQWPATLVQPVGSPLSLECTVEGTSNPNLYWYRQAAGRGLQLLFYSVGIGQISSEVPQNLSASRPQDRQFILSSKKLLLSDSGFYLCAWTLKEGTDTQYFGPGTRLTVL.